Below are 8 T cell receptor beta chains sequenced from a single sample in a study of blood T cell repertoires in COVID-19. Data came from immunoSEQ multiplex PCR; TCRdb stores just in-frame clones and leaves some out. This sample has 100,000 to 130,000 clones; approximately 88% occur once, and the top ten carry 4.5% to 6%. The sample comprised peripheral blood. The receptors derive from a man in his forties with active or convalescent COVID-19.

The chain links TRBV20-1 to TRBJ2-7, with D possibly matching TRBD2 (6 bases). The V gene lost 3 bases and the J gene lost 3 bases, with 30 bases spanning the gap. The germline V gene encodes CDR1 DFQATT and CDR2 SNEGSKA (reference sequence). The CDR3 loop spans 19 amino acids. For the CDR3, the DNA is TGCAGTGCTAGTGGGCTTGAGACACGGGGCGCGGGAAGACTCTACGAGCAGTACTTC. Its protein product is CSASGLETRGAGRLYEQYF.

The chain couples TRBV30 to TRBJ1-5; the D gene is possibly TRBD1 (5 bases). This CDR3 has 14 residues. The germline CDR1 and CDR2 sequences are GTSNPN and SVGIG (reference sequence). Trimming removed 2 bases at V and 2 bases at J, with 10 bases between. In nucleotides, the CDR3 is TGTGCCTGGAGTAGGGGTAACGGCAATCAGCCCCAGCATTTT. Its translation is CAWSRGNGNQPQHF.

The J gene is TRBJ1-4, the V gene TRBV2; D is uncertain. The CDR3 is made up of 13 amino acids. V lost 9 bases, J lost 11 bases, and 19 bases lay in between. Germline V gene data show CDR1 as SNHLY and CDR2 as FYNNEI. This CDR3 reads CASSTDTTGKLFF. The CDR3 nucleotides read TGTGCCAGTTCTACAGATACCACGGGGAAACTGTTTTTT.

J is TRBJ1-3 and V is TRBV25-1, with a weak D call TRBD1 (5 bases). Trimming took 7 bases from V and 0 from J, leaving 19 bases between them. The germline V gene has CDR1 MGHDK and CDR2 SYGVNS. The length of the CDR3 is 17 residues. The CDR3 loop is CASTQTGGTNSGNTIYF. As DNA, the CDR3 is TGTGCCAGCACCCAAACGGGAGGGACTAACTCTGGAAACACCATATATTTT.

The J gene is TRBJ2-1, the V gene TRBV28, with TRBD2 matching 11 bases. The germline gives CDR1 MDHEN, CDR2 SYDVKM. V was clipped by 6 bases and J by 9 bases; unmatched bases: 10. The CDR3 runs 15 residues. DNA for the CDR3: TGTGCCAGCAGCTTTACTAGCGGGAGAAATGGTGAGCAGTTCTTC. Translating it yields CASSFTSGRNGEQFF.

This CDR3 reads CASLGQDLTDTQYF. The CDR3 coding sequence is TGTGCCAGCCTGGGGCAGGACCTCACAGATACGCAGTATTTT. The rearrangement uses TRBV18 and TRBJ2-3, with TRBD1 as a possible D gene (5 bases). The CDR3 runs to 14 residues. The germline V gene encodes CDR1 KGHSH and CDR2 LQKENI. Trimming took off 8 bases at V and 2 bases at J, with 14 bases between the two ends. The complete variable domain, with remaining parts taken from reference TRBV18 and TRBJ2-3, reads NAGVMQNPRHLVRRRGQEARLRCSPMKGHSHVYWYRQLPEEGLKFMVYLQKENIIDESGMPKERFSAEFPKEGPSILRIQQVVRGDSAAYFCASLGQDLTDTQYFGPGTRLTVL.

The chain is built from TRBV7-2 and TRBJ2-7; TRBD1 matches 7 bases. Looked up from germline, CDR1 is SGHTA and CDR2 is FQGNSA. The CDR3 spans 13 residues. Trimming cost V 5 bases and J 3 bases; bases outside gene matches: 4. The DNA of the CDR3 is TGTGCCAGCAGCCCCCGACAGGGCTACGAGCAGTACTTC. Its protein product is CASSPRQGYEQYF.

The J gene is TRBJ2-4, the V gene TRBV7-9, with D unclear. This CDR3 region has 15 residues. CDR1 SEHNR and CDR2 FQNEAQ come from the germline V gene (reference sequence). The CDR3 nucleotides are TGTGCGACTGGCCCCGGCGACCTAGCCAAAAACATTCAGTACTTC. Residues: CATGPGDLAKNIQYF.